The 12 T cell receptor beta chains given below trace back to one sample, sequenced in a study of T cell repertoires in aging, cancer and after chemotherapy. TRB rearrangements spanning V, D and J were amplified using mixed TRB-A/B primers. TCRdb reprocessed the multiplex PCR reads with MiXCR, giving one entry per CDR3 protein. Of about 6,800 distinct CDR3 sequences detected, about 31% appear once; the ten largest clones hold around 75%. Amplification of TCR beta used genomic DNA extracted from peripheral blood. The material sequenced was blood. These receptors originate from a human donor with a blood cancer. The donor label of this sample is uncertain.

The genes are TRBV7-9 and TRBJ1-2; D not resolved. The germline gives CDR1 SEHNR, CDR2 FQNEAQ (reference sequence). The ends were cut back, 5 bases at V and 8 bases at J, with 12 bases in the middle. The CDR3 sequence is 12 residues long. In DNA form, the CDR3 reads TGTGCCAGCAGCCCCCTGAGTTCCGGCTACACCTTC. It codes for CASSPLSSGYTF.

V gene TRBV12-3 or TRBV12-4 combines with J gene TRBJ1-1, with D possibly TRBD1 on 6 matching bases. The CDR3 loop spans 16 amino acids. V lost 1 base and J lost 1, with 13 bases in between. The CDR3 protein is CASSLGGRTANTEAFF. The DNA of the CDR3 is TGTGCCAGCAGTTTAGGAGGGCGGACAGCGAACACTGAAGCTTTCTTT.

This clonotype turned up a few times. The chain joins TRBV11-2 to TRBJ1-6, with D unclear. From germline, CDR1 is SGHAT and CDR2 FQNNGV. The CDR3 length is 13 residues. The V gene lost 8 bases and the J gene lost 9 bases, with 14 bases spanning the gap. The CDR3 reads CASCTGVGSPLHF. CDR3 DNA sequence: TGTGCCAGCTGTACTGGGGTTGGTTCACCCCTCCACTTT.

This clonotype is classed as medium-sized. The chain joins TRBV29-1 to TRBJ2-3, with TRBD1 matching 8 bases. Trimming at V came to 3 bases and at J to 0 bases, leaving 5 bases not matched to a gene. In germline, CDR1 is SQVTM, CDR2 ANQGSEA. The length of the CDR3 is 15 residues. CDR3 nucleotide sequence: TGCAGCGTTGATCGTCAGGGGGCAAGCACAGATACGCAGTATTTT. Translating it yields CSVDRQGASTDTQYF.

This clonotype was observed a few times. The V call is TRBV18, the J call TRBJ2-7; D ambiguous. CDR3 length: 12 residues. The V gene's germline CDR1 is KGHSH and CDR2 LQKENI. Trimming cost V 10 bases and J 0 bases, with 10 bases left between them. The chain's CDR3 is CAISLVSYEQYF. CDR3 nucleotide sequence: TGTGCCATATCCTTGGTCTCCTACGAGCAGTACTTC.

The DNA for the CDR3 is TGTGCCAGCTCCGCGTCGGGGGGGAATGGCTACACCTTC. As protein: CASSASGGNGYTF. The J gene is TRBJ1-2, the V gene TRBV18; TRBD1 might be the D (5 bases). Germline V gene lookup returns CDR1 KGHSH and CDR2 LQKENI. The CDR3 has 13 amino acids. Trimming removed 6 bases from V and 6 bases from J, with 14 bases in between.

This clonotype was detected a few times. V and J are TRBV11-1 and TRBJ2-2; no firm D call. V was clipped by 0 bases and J by 3 bases, with 8 bases between them. The CDR3 is 15 amino acids. Germline CDR1 and CDR2: SGHAT and FQDESV (reference sequence). The CDR3 reads CASSLAGSYTGELFF. The CDR3 DNA is TGTGCCAGCAGCTTAGCCGGGTCCTACACCGGGGAGCTGTTTTTT.

This clonotype was picked up a small number of times. The chain recombines TRBV6-5 with TRBJ1-6, with no clear D. The V and J ends lost 6 bases and 5 bases respectively, with 11 bases between them. This CDR3 has 14 amino acids. Looked up from germline, CDR1 is MNHEY and CDR2 is SVGAGI. In nucleotides, the CDR3 is TGTGCCAGCAGGCAGGACGGAAATAATTCACCCCTCCACTTT. The encoded protein is CASRQDGNNSPLHF.

The chain has TRBV5-1 and TRBJ1-6; D gene uncertain. V lost 0 bases, J lost 4 bases, and 5 bases lay in between. The CDR3 is 14 amino acids. Germline CDR1 SGHRS, CDR2 YFSETQ. The CDR3 reads CASSLEGYNSPLHF. The CDR3 coding sequence is TGCGCCAGCAGCTTGGAGGGTTATAATTCACCCCTCCACTTT.

This clonotype was counted a few times. This CDR3 is CASRTSGGRDTQYF. The CDR3 DNA is TGTGCCAGTAGGACTAGCGGGGGGAGGGATACGCAGTATTTT. This chain connects TRBV19 to TRBJ2-3, with TRBD2 identical over 13 bases. The CDR3 extends over 14 amino acids. The J segment lost 6 bases and the V segment lost 6 bases, leaving 3 bases of the junction unmatched. Germline V gene data show CDR1 as LNHDA and CDR2 as SQIVND (reference sequence).

This clonotype is labeled medium-sized (0.01 to 0.1%). V is TRBV13 and J is TRBJ2-3; D is uncertain. The V end was cut by 1 base, the J end by 4 bases, with 6 bases between. The CDR3 sequence is 13 residues long. Germline V CDR1 and CDR2: PRHDT, FYEKMQ (reference sequence). The CDR3 DNA sequence: TGTGCCAGCAGCTTAGACACACCAGATACGCAGTATTTT. It yields the protein CASSLDTPDTQYF.

The chain carries TRBV12-3 or TRBV12-4 and TRBJ2-1; D is perhaps TRBD2 (6 bases). Trimming left V 7 bases short and J 7 bases short, with 11 bases between. This CDR3 is 12 amino acids long. The CDR3 here is CASTRGGNEQFF. The CDR3, as DNA: TGTGCCAGCACCCGAGGAGGGAATGAGCAGTTCTTC.